One and the same sample provided the 23 T cell receptor beta chains below, sequenced in a study of spatial heterogeneity in lung cancer. Findings and caveats of the study: Counts of expanded alpha and beta TCRs within tumors tracked the tumor nonsynonymous mutation count.

Noted time point: sample taken at primary tumor resection. Their antigen targets remain unknown. MiXCR, applied by TCRdb to the 5' RACE reads, yields one record per CDR3 protein. The sample yields hundreds of distinct CDR3 sequences, roughly a third seen once. Sequencing used lung tumor tissue, obtained at surgery. Every receptor here comes from a male donor with early-stage non-small cell lung cancer.

This clonotype is judged large. The CDR3 spells CAISGTGTAETQYF. CDR3 coding DNA: TGTGCCATCAGTGGGACAGGGACGGCAGAGACCCAGTACTTC. The chain joins TRBV10-3 to TRBJ2-5; 8 bases fit TRBD1. The germline V gene has CDR1 ENHRY and CDR2 SYGVKD. V shed 4 bases, J shed 4 bases, and the junction held 5 bases outside the gene matches. This CDR3 is 14 amino acids long.

This sequence joins TRBV7-8 and TRBJ1-1, with 12 nucleotides matching TRBD1. Germline loops: CDR1 SGHVS, CDR2 FQNEAQ. The CDR3 has 14 amino acids. V gave up 4 bases and J gave up 11 bases; unmatched junction bases: 8. The CDR3 nucleotides read TGTGCCAGCAGCTACGGGACAGGGGGCTCGCCGGCTTTCTTT. Protein sequence: CASSYGTGGSPAFF.

This clonotype is medium-sized within its sample. The gene calls are TRBV28 and TRBJ1-1, with a possible D match to TRBD1 (5 bases). Germline lookup yields CDR1 MDHEN and CDR2 SYDVKM. There are 15 residues in the CDR3. V was trimmed by 6 bases and J by 2 bases, leaving 16 bases between them. CDR3 residues: CASSNLQGFNTEAFF. The DNA for the CDR3 is TGTGCCAGCAGCAACCTCCAGGGTTTCAACACTGAAGCTTTCTTT.

This clonotype counts as medium-sized. The V gene is TRBV7-2, the J gene TRBJ2-7, with D possibly TRBD2 on 6 matching bases. Germline V gene data show CDR1 as SGHTA and CDR2 as FQGNSA. This CDR3 has 13 amino acids. V gave up 5 bases and J gave up 0 bases, with 8 bases separating them. CDR3 in amino acids: CASSLSGSYEQYF. The CDR3 region has the DNA TGTGCCAGCAGCCTTAGCGGCTCCTACGAGCAGTACTTC.

This clonotype is labeled as large. The chain has TRBV7-4 and TRBJ2-3; 12 nucleotides agree with TRBD2. V shed 5 bases and J 6 bases; nucleotides not matched to a gene: 15. Germline values: CDR1 SGHVT, CDR2 SQSDAQ. This CDR3 region has 18 residues. CDR3 in amino acids: CASSEGLLAGGPYDTQYF. In nucleotides, the CDR3 is TGTGCCAGCAGCGAGGGGCTACTAGCGGGAGGCCCCTACGATACGCAGTATTTT.

The sample holds a few counts of this clonotype. The chain combines TRBV5-1 with TRBJ2-7, with D uncertain. The CDR3 consists of 17 residues. Germline V gene sequence: CDR1 SGHRS, CDR2 YFSETQ. Trimming shortened V by 3 bases and J by 0 bases, and 19 bases separated the two germline ends. CDR3 sequence: CASSSPLGVPLSYEQYF. In nucleotides, the CDR3 is TGCGCCAGCAGCTCCCCTCTTGGGGTGCCACTCTCCTACGAGCAGTACTTC. Filled out from reference TRBV5-1 and TRBJ2-7, the complete variable domain reads KAGVTQTPRYLIKTRGQQVTLSCSPISGHRSVSWYQQTPGQGLQFLFEYFSETQRNKGNFPGRFSGRQFSNSRSEMNVSTLELGDSALYLCASSSPLGVPLSYEQYFGPGTRLTVT.

This clonotype is large in the sample. This chain joins TRBV20-1 and TRBJ1-1, with a tentative D call TRBD1 (6 bases). V shed 3 bases and J shed 0 bases, with 17 bases lying between them. Looked up from germline, CDR1 is DFQATT and CDR2 is SNEGSKA (reference sequence). The CDR3 consists of 16 residues. CDR3 in amino acids: CSASPQGREMNTEAFF. CDR3 bases: TGCAGTGCTAGCCCGCAGGGGCGCGAGATGAACACTGAAGCTTTCTTT.

This rearrangement joins TRBV4-2 to TRBJ2-3; D perhaps matches TRBD2 (5 bases). The germline V gene encodes CDR1 LGHNA and CDR2 YNFKEQ. This CDR3 has 17 amino acids. V shed 0 bases and J shed 1 base, with 14 bases lying between them. Here the CDR3 DNA reads TGTGCCAGCAGCCAAGATGGCGGCGGTAGCGGCACAGATACGCAGTATTTT. Encoded protein: CASSQDGGGSGTDTQYF.

This chain uses TRBV6-2 or TRBV6-3 with TRBJ2-7, with TRBD2 matching 14 bases. Trimming removed 4 bases from V and 5 bases from J; junction bases left unmatched: 7. CDR1 MNHEY and CDR2 SVGEGT come from the germline V gene. The CDR3 spans 16 residues. The CDR3 loop reads CASSSRLAGGPNEQYF. The DNA of the CDR3 is TGTGCCAGCAGTTCCCGACTAGCGGGGGGGCCCAACGAGCAGTACTTC.

The chain employs TRBV6-5 and TRBJ2-1, with TRBD2 matching 11 bases. Per the germline V gene, CDR1 is MNHEY and CDR2 is SVGAGI. The CDR3 has 16 residues. J lost 5 bases, V lost 4 bases, and 7 bases had no gene match. CDR3 residues: CASSSPGTSGHNEQFF. Here the CDR3 DNA reads TGTGCCAGCAGTTCCCCCGGGACTAGCGGCCACAATGAGCAGTTCTTC.

In its sample, this clonotype was seen a few times. The chain has TRBV24-1 and TRBJ1-1; D ambiguous. This CDR3 has 13 amino acids. Germline V CDR1 and CDR2: KGHDR, SFDVKD. V was pared by 1 base and J by 5 bases, with 7 bases between. The CDR3 bases are TGTGCCACCAGTGATTTTCACGGGACTGAAGCTTTCTTT. This codes for CATSDFHGTEAFF.

This rearrangement joins TRBV7-2 to TRBJ1-2; perhaps TRBD1 as D (5 bases). CDR3 size: 14 residues. Looked up from germline, CDR1 is SGHTA and CDR2 is FQGNSA. The V end was cut by 1 base, the J end by 3 bases, with 9 bases between. CDR3 DNA: TGTGCCAGCAGCTTAGGGGTACAGGACTATGGCTACACCTTC. Encoded protein: CASSLGVQDYGYTF.

Only a few counts were recorded for this clonotype. This sequence joins TRBV7-6 and TRBJ2-5; TRBD2 matches 16 bases. V gave up 6 bases and J gave up 3 bases; unmatched junction bases: 7. CDR1 SGHVS and CDR2 FNYEAQ come from the germline V gene. This CDR3 has 17 residues. This chain's CDR3 is CASSPLGTSGGEETQYF. In nucleotides, the CDR3 is TGTGCCAGCAGTCCACTCGGGACTAGCGGGGGGGAAGAGACCCAGTACTTC.

This clonotype is termed large. The chain couples TRBV7-8 to TRBJ2-7; 9 positions match TRBD2. Germline CDR1 and CDR2: SGHVS and FQNEAQ. J lost 6 bases, V lost 1 base, and 7 bases had no gene match. The CDR3 runs 15 residues. The DNA for the CDR3 is TGTGCCAGCAGCTTAGGTACGGGACTAGCTTCCGAGCAGTACTTC. Translating it yields CASSLGTGLASEQYF.

This clonotype was counted only a few times. The V and J genes are TRBV7-6 and TRBJ2-5; 9 bases are shared with TRBD1. The CDR3 length is 17 residues. The V gene end was trimmed by 2 bases and the J gene end by 1 base; junction bases not matched to a gene: 8. Germline CDR1 reads SGHVS; CDR2 reads FNYEAQ. The CDR3 region has the DNA TGTGCCAGCAGCTTAAGAGTGGAGGACAGGGGCCAAGAGACCCAGTACTTC. Its protein product is CASSLRVEDRGQETQYF.

The sample holds a few counts of this clonotype. This chain uses TRBV10-1 with TRBJ2-1; D possibly corresponds to TRBD1 (6 bases). The germline CDR1 and CDR2 sequences are WNHNN and SYGVQD (reference sequence). This CDR3 is 12 amino acids long. Trimming shortened V by 6 bases and J by 5 bases, and 8 bases separated the two germline ends. CDR3 loop: CASSRDNNEQFF. As DNA, the CDR3 is TGCGCCAGCAGCCGGGACAACAATGAGCAGTTCTTC.

CDR3 bases: TGTGCCTGGAGTGTAAGGGGGAGCAATGAGCAGTTCTTC. It translates to CAWSVRGSNEQFF. This sequence joins TRBV30 and TRBJ2-1; maybe TRBD1 (6 bases). V lost 0 bases and J 6 bases, leaving 9 bases between the germline ends. The length of the CDR3 is 13 residues. CDR1 is GTSNPN and CDR2 is SVGIG in the germline V gene (reference sequence).

This clonotype has just a few counts. The chain recombines TRBV7-9 with TRBJ1-2, with 9 bases aligning to TRBD1. CDR3 length: 16 amino acids. Germline V gene sequence: CDR1 SEHNR, CDR2 FQNEAQ (reference sequence). V shed 5 bases and J 3 bases; nucleotides not matched to a gene: 10. CDR3 amino acids: CASSPSGQGTHYGYTF. Here the CDR3 DNA reads TGTGCCAGCAGCCCTTCGGGACAGGGAACTCACTATGGCTACACCTTC.

This clonotype was detected only a few times. V is TRBV11-2 and J is TRBJ1-1; D is unclear. Germline CDR1 SGHAT, CDR2 FQNNGV. This CDR3 spans 14 amino acids. V gave up 0 bases and J gave up 1 base, with 6 bases separating them. CDR3 bases: TGTGCCAGCAGCTTAGAGAGACAGAACACTGAAGCTTTCTTT. This translates into CASSLERQNTEAFF.

The CDR3 loop is CASSPGGTTATDTQYF. DNA of the CDR3: TGTGCCAGCAGCCCCGGGGGAACCACTGCCACCGATACGCAGTATTTT. The chain uses TRBV12-3 or TRBV12-4 and TRBJ2-3; D is possibly TRBD2 (6 bases). This CDR3 has 16 amino acids. Trimming shortened V by 6 bases and J by 6 bases, and 22 bases separated the two germline ends.

By its share, this clonotype is medium-sized. The chain is built from TRBV6-2 or TRBV6-3 and TRBJ1-4; 10 bases fit TRBD1. After removal of 4 bases from V and 6 bases from J, the junction contained 5 bases not matched to a gene. Per the germline V gene, CDR1 is MNHEY and CDR2 is SVGEGT. The CDR3 contains 15 residues. For the CDR3, the DNA is TGTGCCAGCAGTTTCGCCGGGACAGGGGATGAAAAACTGTTTTTT. Its translation: CASSFAGTGDEKLFF.

The table lists this clonotype with a few counts. The rearrangement links TRBV12-3 or TRBV12-4 to TRBJ1-5, with TRBD1 as a possible D gene (5 bases). The V and J ends lost 4 bases and 5 bases respectively, with 6 bases between them. The CDR3 sequence is 12 residues long. CDR3 loop: CASSSTDQPQHF. CDR3 DNA sequence: TGTGCCAGCAGTTCGACAGATCAGCCCCAGCATTTT.

Sample share makes this clonotype large. This rearrangement joins TRBV15 to TRBJ1-2; TRBD1 matches 8 bases. Germline loops: CDR1 LNHNV, CDR2 YYDKDF (reference sequence). This CDR3 region has 17 residues. V gave up 1 base and J gave up 2 bases; unmatched junction bases: 9. As DNA, the CDR3 is TGTGCCACCAGCAGAGGGGTTGGACAGGGCGGAAACTATGGCTACACCTTC. Translating it yields CATSRGVGQGGNYGYTF.